This TCR beta chain is drawn from a study of TIL therapy for anti-PD-1-resistant metastatic lung cancer (dated by TCRdb to about 2021). Regarding the complete study: A median age of around 58 years (range roughly 38-75) and a median tumor PD-L1 proportion score of 5.5% to 7% were recorded among enrolled patients. Most of the cohort had lung adenocarcinoma, a handful of tumors were EGFR-mutant and two were ALK-rearranged, and half of the patients were current or former smokers. Across the cohort, whole-exome sequencing showed a median non-synonymous tumor mutation burden of about 1.5 mutations per megabase. T cell receptor beta sequencing of tumor and peripheral blood served to follow clonotypes across the tumor, the expanded TIL product, and serial blood samples.

The CDR3, from cysteine to phenylalanine, totals 16 residues. Solely the CDR3 DNA is kept, with 48 bases framed from the first base. V is reduced by 0 bases and J by 6 bases, leaving a spacing of 15 bases between them. According to the germline V gene, CDR1 reads LGHNA and CDR2 reads YSLEER. As regards this clone: Its antigen is still unknown. The record has no base qualities; no much larger clone is one base away.

The sample's time point, from its label and the paper: pre-treatment sample, taken before nivolumab and TIL therapy. Excised metastases, mostly pleural nodules or supraclavicular lymph nodes, were used as baseline tumor samples and were taken from the same resection from which TIL were grown. Before any PD-1/PD-L1 blockade was given, tumors were harvested, nivolumab was then administered, and patients who progressed went on to receive lymphodepletion, an infusion of expanded TIL, and IL-2. Between October 2017 and 2020, a dual-center phase I trial enrolled adults who had stage 4 NSCLC. Samples came from a single-arm, open-label phase I trial of tumor-infiltrating lymphocyte therapy with nivolumab in advanced non-small cell lung cancer. For each resected tumor, portions were snap-frozen in liquid nitrogen and kept at -80 degrees C. Tumor regions of interest were selected on H&E sections by laser-capture macrodissection, were pulverized into approximately 15 mg aliquots, and were extracted with Qiagen Allprep kits.

Using bias-controlled multiplex PCR with the immunoSEQ v3 hsTCRB kit, the TCR beta CDR3 regions were amplified from genomic DNA. The TCR libraries were sequenced on an Illumina NextSeq 500 to approximately 1.8 million read pairs for survey level or 5-6 million read pairs for deep level. Regarding the original processing steps: V, D and J genes were assigned, non-productive sequences were removed, and clonality was reported by immunoSEQ Analyzer software. To compare repertoires between infused TIL and blood, productive Simpson clonality was used along with the Morisita overlap index of productive TRB rearrangements. Entries here come from immuneACCESS through TCRdb and include only in-frame sequences with V and J called. Some clones fail to appear in such tables; in the studies checked, an unresolved V gene covers under half of the shortfall, and the cause of the remainder is unknown. Clone size and the V and J calls come from that table; the DNA yielded D and trimming. Counted in this sample were approximately 87,000 clones; about two thirds of them appeared once. Over 9.5% of the sample is in the top ten clones.

Broader findings and caveats from the paper: High clonal turnover was observed in TIL culture, with many enriched product clones not detected in the baseline tumor, which suggested clonal contraction rather than faithful expansion. Higher clonality and lower diversity were observed in expanded TIL cultures than in baseline intratumoral T cells (median clonality approximately 6% vs 31%, p < 0.0001). The study protocol defined all tumor marker inferences as exploratory. The cohort was highly selected, including more treatment-naive, never-smoker and oncogene-addicted patients than is typical, which limits generalizability.

The receptor was isolated from a person between 25 and 79 years old with non-small cell lung cancer. Material: tumor tissue, obtained at baseline. This chain joins TRBV4-3 to TRBJ1-5; the D gene identity is not certain. The nucleotides are TGCGCCAGCAGCCAAGATTGGCAGGTAATGGCTCAGCCCCAGCATTTT. This codes for CASSQDWQVMAQPQHF.